A selection of T cell receptor beta chains follows, all from one sample in a study of cytomegalovirus exposure and HLA in healthy donors. The repertoire was sequenced with immunoSEQ multiplex PCR; TCRdb's copy has only in-frame clones and lacks some. The data hold tens of thousands of clones, with 80% observed a single time. Source material: PBMCs. These receptors were collected from a male donor in good health and CMV-seronegative. The CDR3 runs from the conserved cysteine through the conserved F or W. The D gene is left open where the match is weak. Size is omitted from some rows. Given values are once, few, many or a class for expanded clones.

TRBV7-9,NA,few,TRBJ1-2,TGTGCCAGCAGCCTAGACAGTGGTGGCTACACCTTC,CASSLDSGGYTF
TRBV19,TRBD1,NA,TRBJ1-1,TGTGCCAGTAATGACCCAGGGGGGAACACTGAAGCTTTCTTT,CASNDPGGNTEAFF
TRBV10-1,TRBD1,few,TRBJ2-5,TGCGCCAGCAGGGGGACAGAACAAGAGACCCAGTACTTC,CASRGTEQETQYF
TRBV15,TRBD1,NA,TRBJ1-5,TGTGCCACCAGCAGCCTAGGGACAGGGACAAGCAATCAGCCCCAGCATTTT,CATSSLGTGTSNQPQHF
TRBV9,TRBD2,NA,TRBJ2-3,TGTGCCAGCAGCCCCCGGACGGCGGGGGGAGATACGCAGTATTTT,CASSPRTAGGDTQYF
TRBV6-6,NA,NA,TRBJ2-5,TGTGCCAGCACCCCTTCTGCGGAGACCCAGTACTTC,CASTPSAETQYF
TRBV5-1,TRBD1,NA,TRBJ2-2,TGCGCCAGCAGCTCGCCGGACAGGGGAACCGGGGAGCTGTTTTTT,CASSSPDRGTGELFF
TRBV13,NA,NA,TRBJ2-7,TGTGCCAGCAGCCGTGACAGAAAATACGAGCAGTACTTC,CASSRDRKYEQYF
TRBV19,TRBD2,NA,TRBJ2-1,TGTGCCAGTAGTATTCAGGCGGTAGCGGGTTCCTACAATGAGCAGTTCTTC,CASSIQAVAGSYNEQFF
TRBV7-2,TRBD1,NA,TRBJ2-7,TGTGCCAGCAGCTTAGGGTGGACAGGGGCGTACGAGCAGTACTTC,CASSLGWTGAYEQYF
TRBV9,NA,NA,TRBJ2-6,TGTGCCAGCAGCCCGCAGAGGGGGAGCTCTGGGGCCAACGTCCTGACTTTC,CASSPQRGSSGANVLTF
TRBV4-2,TRBD2,NA,TRBJ2-1,TGTGCCAGCAGCCAGCTTCCGGGACTAGCGGGGGGCCTAAACAATGAGCAGTTCTTC,CASSQLPGLAGGLNNEQFF
TRBV7-8,NA,few,TRBJ2-1,TGTGCCAGCAGGCAGGACAGAGCAGCCTACAATGAGCAGTTCTTC,CASRQDRAAYNEQFF
TRBV5-4,TRBD2,NA,TRBJ2-5,TGTGCCAGCAGCCCCGGACTAGCGGGGGTAGAGACCCAGTACTTC,CASSPGLAGVETQYF
TRBV7-9,NA,NA,TRBJ1-3,TGTGCCAGCAGGGCGGGGGCGAGTGGAAACACCATATATTTT,CASRAGASGNTIYF
TRBV5-1,TRBD1,NA,TRBJ2-2,TGCGCCAGCCGCGGAGTCCTCCAAGACAGGGACCTCTCTACCGGGGAGCTGTTTTTT,CASRGVLQDRDLSTGELFF
TRBV4-1,NA,NA,TRBJ2-3,TGCGCCAGCAGTGAGGCAGGGGTAAGTTCCACAGATACGCAGTATTTT,CASSEAGVSSTDTQYF
TRBV7-6,NA,NA,TRBJ1-4,TGTGCCAGCAGCTTAGACGGGGGGCAAAATGAAAAACTGTTTTTT,CASSLDGGQNEKLFF
TRBV5-4,NA,NA,TRBJ2-2,TGTGCCAGCAGCTTGGCCCAGGGAGGAACCGGGGAGCTGTTTTTT,CASSLAQGGTGELFF
TRBV11-2,NA,NA,TRBJ1-3,TGTGCCAGCAGCTTATGGCAGGCAACCTCTGGAAACACCATATATTTT,CASSLWQATSGNTIYF
TRBV2,NA,NA,TRBJ2-3,TGTGCCGGAGTTTCAGATACGCAGTATTTT,CAGVSDTQYF
TRBV11-2,TRBD1,once,TRBJ1-1,TGTGCCAGCAGCTCAGGACAGGACTACACTGAAGCTTTCTTT,CASSSGQDYTEAFF
TRBV7-9,NA,NA,TRBJ1-5,TGTTCCAGCAGCTTAGAACAGGGTAGCAATCAGCCCCAGCATTTT,CSSSLEQGSNQPQHF
TRBV6-6,NA,NA,TRBJ2-1,TGTGCCAGCAGAGGACAGTTCTCCTACAATGAGCAGTTCTTC,CASRGQFSYNEQFF
TRBV4-3,NA,few,TRBJ1-1,TGCGCCAGCAGCCAAGTGTATCGGAACACTGAAGCTTTCTTT,CASSQVYRNTEAFF
TRBV5-4,TRBD2,NA,TRBJ2-7,TGTGCCAGCAGCCATGGACTAGCGGGGGCCTACGAGCAGTACTTC,CASSHGLAGAYEQYF
TRBV19,TRBD1,NA,TRBJ2-6,TGTGCCAGTAGTATAGTTGCTACAGGGGGCTGGGCCAACGTCCTGACTTTC,CASSIVATGGWANVLTF
TRBV19,TRBD1,NA,TRBJ1-5,TGTGCCAGTAAAGGGACAGGGGTTCAGCCCCAGCATTTT,CASKGTGVQPQHF
TRBV9,NA,once,TRBJ1-3,TGTGCCAGCAGCGACCCCAGGGGATCTGGAAACACCATATATTTT,CASSDPRGSGNTIYF
TRBV5-1,NA,NA,TRBJ1-1,TGCGCCAGCAAGCCGGGGGCTTTCTTT,CASKPGAFF
TRBV7-2,NA,once,TRBJ2-2,TGTGCCAGCAGGGATCCCGGGCAGGGAGGCACCGGGGAGCTGTTTTTT,CASRDPGQGGTGELFF
TRBV9,NA,few,TRBJ1-1,TGTGCCACCAGCCCCGGGGGGAACACTGAAGCTTTCTTT,CATSPGGNTEAFF